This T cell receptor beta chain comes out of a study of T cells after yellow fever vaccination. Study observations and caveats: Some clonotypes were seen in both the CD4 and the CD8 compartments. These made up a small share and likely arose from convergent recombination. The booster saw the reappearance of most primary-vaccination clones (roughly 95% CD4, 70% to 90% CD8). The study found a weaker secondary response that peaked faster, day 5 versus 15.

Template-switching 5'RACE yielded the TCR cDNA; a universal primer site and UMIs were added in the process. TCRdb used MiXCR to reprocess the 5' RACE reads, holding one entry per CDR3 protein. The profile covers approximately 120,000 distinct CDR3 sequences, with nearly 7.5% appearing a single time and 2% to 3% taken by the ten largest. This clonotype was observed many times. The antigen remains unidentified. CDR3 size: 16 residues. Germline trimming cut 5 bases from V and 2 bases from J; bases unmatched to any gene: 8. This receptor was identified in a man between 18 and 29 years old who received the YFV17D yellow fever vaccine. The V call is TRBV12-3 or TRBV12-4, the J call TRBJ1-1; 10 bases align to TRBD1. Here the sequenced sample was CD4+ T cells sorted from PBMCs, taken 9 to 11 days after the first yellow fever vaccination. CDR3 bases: TGTGCCAGCAGTCTGCTCTGGGACAGGGGTAACACTGAAGCTTTCTTT. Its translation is CASSLLWDRGNTEAFF.